This T cell receptor (beta chain) emerged from a study of T cells expressing NK-cell markers. Study conclusions and caveats: These clonotypes, the leaders elsewhere, also led the CD3+CD56-NKG2C+ fraction in a handful of donors. Dominant NKG2C+ clonotype frequencies of roughly 1.0-8% of CD8+ T cells were measured in over 5 donors.

The germline CDR1 and CDR2 sequences are MNHEY and SMNVEV (reference sequence). The length of the CDR3 is 15 residues. To note about this clonotype: Its target is not known.

A 5'RACE template switching approach incorporating UMIs was used to make TCR beta cDNA. Following a re-call of the 5' RACE reads, TCRdb has one entry per CDR3 protein and lacks DNA. Its clone listing holds 500,000 to 600,000 distinct CDR3 sequences. Sequencing was performed on blood T cells: a sorted CD56 or NKG2C T cell subset, CD4+ or CD8+ T cells, or bulk PBMC T cells (not recorded which). The chain is built from TRBV27 and TRBJ2-3; TCRdb's assignment of TRBD2 cannot be checked, as there is no DNA. This sequence originates from a man between 18 and 29 years old in good health. CDR3 sequence: CASSLSRPQEGTQYF.